This T cell receptor (beta chain) was recovered during a study of T cells in Graves' hyperthyroidism and ophthalmopathy. Whole-study results and caveats: A 13 V-J model separated ophthalmopathy from stable hyperthyroidism. Model-based prediction identified ophthalmopathy a median around 6.7 months prior to its onset.

Patients were aged 18 to 65, had disease duration under 2 months, and had newly diagnosed hyperthyroidism. Trimming took off 7 bases at V and 4 bases at J, with 13 bases between the two ends. The CDR3 runs 13 residues. To note about this clonotype: Its antigen is currently unknown.

The investigators amplified TCR beta CDR3 regions from RNA transcripts. Initially, a first-round RT-PCR of the TCR CDR3 employed the HTBI primer set. TCRdb redid the calling of the multiplex PCR reads with MiXCR, one entry per CDR3 protein. Here the sample spans nearly 110,000 distinct CDR3 sequences, about 17% being singletons. The sample was blood. The TCR comes from a woman aged 45-60 years with Graves' hyperthyroidism. The V gene is TRBV12-3 or TRBV12-4, the J gene TRBJ1-1; D is possibly TRBD1 (5 bases). CDR3 region: CASNRGTGTEAFF. In DNA, the CDR3 is TGTGCCAGCAATCGGGGGACGGGCACTGAAGCTTTCTTT.